This paragraph covers one T cell receptor (beta chain) sequence. This clonotype was detected many times. No antigen is known for it. Qualities for individual bases were not recorded, and no much larger clone is one base off. This entry is derived from a study of CXCR3 chemokines and chemotherapy response in bladder cancer (dated by TCRdb to the early 2020s). The study in broad terms: The study set out to examine whether the activity of the CXCR3 chemokine system within tumors predicted response to chemotherapy in human bladder cancer.

Library preparation employed PCR. Data came from an Illumina HiSeq 2500. TCRdb reanalyzed the raw reads on its own, using fastp at Q25 for trimming and MiXCR for clone calling, and kept in-frame beta chains. Identical CDR3 proteins give one entry, which carries the most common genes and DNA. Present in this sample are 8,000 to 10,000 distinct CDR3 sequences, approximately 22% of which were seen just once. Around 8.1% of the sample lies in the top ten. The V end loses 8 bases and the J end loses 14 bases, and a stretch of 13 bases separates them. Per the germline V gene, SQVTM is the CDR1 and ANQGSEA is the CDR2. The CDR3 numbers 10 residues from cysteine through phenylalanine. Kept here is only the CDR3 DNA, which spans 30 bases and is read in frame from base 1.

The chain links TRBV29-1 with TRBJ1-6; tentative D gene TRBD1, with 5 bases matching. The clonotype was recovered from a human donor with bladder cancer that did not respond to neoadjuvant chemotherapy. This specimen was collected from a patient whose treatment included neoadjuvant chemotherapy. The CDR3 reads as follows: CSWWGNSLHF. The base sequence is TGCAGCTGGTGGGGCAATTCCCTCCACTTT.